This T cell receptor beta chain was sequenced for a study of blood T cell repertoires in COVID-19. Background on the study: Acute-phase and convalescent COVID-19 samples originated in the United States, Italy and Spain. PBMCs, B-cell-depleted T cells, or T cells provided the cDNA or gDNA that made up the material.

This clone is a singleton in its sample. How the authors handled the data: Estimation of nucleated cell counts was performed using reference gene primer amplification. The protocol was immunoSEQ multiplex PCR, while the TCRdb copy is restricted to in-frame clones and leaves out a portion. V and J calls and clone size are as listed in that table; D and trimming were resolved from the DNA. In the table there are about 100,000 clones, 90% to 95% of which are singletons. Input material: peripheral blood. The receptor's source is a man in his forties or fifties with acute or convalescent COVID-19.

The CDR3 DNA sequence: TGTGCCTGGGATGCAGCGGGGGATTATGGGACCGGGGAGCTGTTTTTT. Its translation is CAWDAAGDYGTGELFF. V is TRBV30 and J is TRBJ2-2, with 8 bases identical to TRBD2. Trimming removed 5 bases from V and 5 bases from J; junction bases left unmatched: 13. The CDR3 loop spans 16 amino acids. Looked up from germline, CDR1 is GTSNPN and CDR2 is SVGIG (reference sequence).